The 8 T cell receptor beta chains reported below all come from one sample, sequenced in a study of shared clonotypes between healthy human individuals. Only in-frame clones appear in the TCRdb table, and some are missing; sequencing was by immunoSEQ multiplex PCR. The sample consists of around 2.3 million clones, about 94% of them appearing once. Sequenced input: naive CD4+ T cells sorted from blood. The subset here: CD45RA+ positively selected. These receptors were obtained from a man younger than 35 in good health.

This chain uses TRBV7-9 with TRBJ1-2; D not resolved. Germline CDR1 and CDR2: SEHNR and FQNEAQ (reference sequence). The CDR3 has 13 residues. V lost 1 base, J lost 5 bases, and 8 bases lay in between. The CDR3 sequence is CASSLGARYGYTF. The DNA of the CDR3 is TGTGCCAGCAGCTTAGGGGCGAGGTATGGCTACACCTTC.

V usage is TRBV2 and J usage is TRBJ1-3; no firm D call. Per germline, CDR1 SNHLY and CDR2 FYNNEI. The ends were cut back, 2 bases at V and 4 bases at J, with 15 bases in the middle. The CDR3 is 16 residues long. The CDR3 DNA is TGTGCCAGCAGTGAATCGCCTTCTTATTCCGGAAACACCATATATTTT. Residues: CASSESPSYSGNTIYF.

The CDR3 region has the DNA TGTGCCAGCTCAACAGGGTACCCGGGCACTGAAGCTTTCTTT. Its translation is CASSTGYPGTEAFF. The rearrangement links TRBV18 to TRBJ1-1; D possibly corresponds to TRBD1 (6 bases). Germline-derived CDR1 and CDR2 are KGHSH and LQKENI. Trimming stripped 5 bases from V and 4 bases from J, with 14 bases between. The CDR3 has 14 residues. Filled out from reference TRBV18 and TRBJ1-1, the complete variable domain reads NAGVMQNPRHLVRRRGQEARLRCSPMKGHSHVYWYRQLPEEGLKFMVYLQKENIIDESGMPKERFSAEFPKEGPSILRIQQVVRGDSAAYFCASSTGYPGTEAFFGQGTRLTVV.

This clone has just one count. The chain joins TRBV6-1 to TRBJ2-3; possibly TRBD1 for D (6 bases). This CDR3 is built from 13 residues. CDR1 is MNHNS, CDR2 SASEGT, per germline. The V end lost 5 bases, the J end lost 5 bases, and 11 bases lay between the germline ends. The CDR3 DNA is TGTGCCAGCAGTCGGGACATTCGAGATACGCAGTATTTT. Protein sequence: CASSRDIRDTQYF.

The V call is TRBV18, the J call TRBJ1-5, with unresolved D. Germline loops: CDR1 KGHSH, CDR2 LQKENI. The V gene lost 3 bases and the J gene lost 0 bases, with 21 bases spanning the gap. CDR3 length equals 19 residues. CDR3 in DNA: TGTGCCAGCTCACCGTTACATAGCCCTACTCAATATAGCAATCAGCCCCAGCATTTT. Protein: CASSPLHSPTQYSNQPQHF.

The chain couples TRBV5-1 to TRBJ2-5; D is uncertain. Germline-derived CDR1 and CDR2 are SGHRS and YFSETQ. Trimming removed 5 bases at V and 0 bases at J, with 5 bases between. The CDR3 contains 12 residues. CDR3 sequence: CASRSYQETQYF. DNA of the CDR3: TGCGCCAGCAGATCCTACCAAGAGACCCAGTACTTC.

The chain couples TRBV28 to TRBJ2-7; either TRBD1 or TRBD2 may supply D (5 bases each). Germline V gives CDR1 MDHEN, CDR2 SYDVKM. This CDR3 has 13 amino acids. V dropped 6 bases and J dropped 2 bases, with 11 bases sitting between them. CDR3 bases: TGTGCCAGCAGGGACCCGGGACCCTACGAGCAGTACTTC. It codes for CASRDPGPYEQYF.

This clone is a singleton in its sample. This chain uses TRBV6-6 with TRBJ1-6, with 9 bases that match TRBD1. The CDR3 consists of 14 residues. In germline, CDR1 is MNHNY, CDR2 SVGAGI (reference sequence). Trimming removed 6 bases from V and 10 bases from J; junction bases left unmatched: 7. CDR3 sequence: CASSRQGDLSPLHF. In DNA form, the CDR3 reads TGTGCCAGCAGCAGACAGGGGGACCTCTCACCCCTCCACTTT.